One sample yielded the 9 T cell receptor beta chains listed below, sequenced in a study of graft-versus-host responses after intestinal transplantation. Libraries were prepared by immunoSEQ multiplex PCR; TCRdb keeps only in-frame clonotypes and omits some of them. The top ten clones hold around 1.5% of a sample with tens of thousands of clones, approximately 90% of them seen once. The sample consisted of PBMCs, taken 26 days after transplant. The receptors were gathered from a human patient who received an intestinal transplant, so some T cells may come from the graft donor.

This clone is a singleton in its sample. The chain uses TRBV4-3 and TRBJ2-3, with TRBD2 identical over 10 bases. The germline CDR1 and CDR2 sequences are LGHNA and YSLEER. J gave up 4 bases and V 1 base, and 5 bases lay outside the gene matches. The CDR3 runs to 16 residues. CDR3 protein: CASSQALAGGPDTQYF. The CDR3 DNA reads as TGCGCCAGCAGCCAAGCATTAGCGGGGGGACCAGATACGCAGTATTTT.

The chain has TRBV27 and TRBJ1-2; perhaps TRBD1 as D (6 bases). The CDR3 loop spans 13 amino acids. V lost 8 bases and J lost 7, with 17 bases in between. Per the germline V gene, CDR1 is MNHEY and CDR2 is SMNVEV (reference sequence). As DNA, the CDR3 is TGTGCCAGCGGTACGACAGGCGGGCGTGGCTACACCTTC. As protein: CASGTTGGRGYTF.

This clone was seen only once. The J gene is TRBJ1-5, the V gene TRBV27; D unresolved. Germline CDR1 MNHEY, CDR2 SMNVEV (reference sequence). The CDR3 runs 14 residues. Between the trimmed V and J ends, which lost 2 bases and 4 bases, there was a span of 9 bases. The CDR3 is CASSLEPSNQPQHF. The CDR3, as DNA: TGTGCCAGCAGTTTAGAGCCTTCTAATCAGCCCCAGCATTTT.

The CDR3 spells CASSPNRAANEKLFF. CDR3 nucleotides: TGTGCCAGCAGTCCCAACAGGGCAGCTAATGAAAAACTGTTTTTT. This chain joins TRBV28 and TRBJ1-4, with TRBD1 as a possible D gene (6 bases). This CDR3 has 15 amino acids. The germline V gene has CDR1 MDHEN and CDR2 SYDVKM. Trimming removed 5 bases at V and 3 bases at J, with 13 bases between.

The chain uses TRBV25-1 and TRBJ1-6, with D tentatively TRBD1 (5 bases). Germline V lookup: CDR1 MGHDK, CDR2 SYGVNS. The CDR3 is made up of 15 amino acids. The germline V and J ends were trimmed by 1 base and 5 bases, with 9 bases remaining between them. CDR3 amino acids: CASSEFSGDNSPLHF. CDR3 coding DNA: TGTGCCAGCAGTGAATTTTCGGGGGATAATTCACCCCTCCACTTT. The full variable domain, completed using reference TRBV25-1 and TRBJ1-6, is EADIYQTPRYLVIGTGKKITLECSQTMGHDKMYWYQQDPGMELHLIHYSYGVNSTEKGDLSSESTVSRIRTEHFPLTLESARPSHTSQYLCASSEFSGDNSPLHFGNGTRLTVT.

The CDR3 DNA is TGTGCCAGCAGCCCGCGGGGGGGGTACGAGCAGTACTTC. Residues: CASSPRGGYEQYF. This sequence joins TRBV7-3 and TRBJ2-7; 9 nucleotides align to TRBD2. The CDR3 is 13 amino acids. V lost 5 bases and J lost 4; bases outside the gene matches: 3. In germline, CDR1 is SGHTA, CDR2 FQGTGA.

This clone was observed once. The chain joins TRBV12-2 to TRBJ2-7; TRBD2 reflects the table's D call only, with no check against the DNA. TRBV12-2 is noted as a pseudogene. This CDR3 is 14 amino acids long. CDR3 protein: CASPRPRLPYEQYF. CDR3 DNA sequence: TGTGCAAGTCCAAGACCCCGACTGCCCTACGAGCAGTACTTC.

The CDR3 DNA sequence: TGTGCCAGCAGCATGCTCGATGCAGGGGGCGCGATAGCAGATACGCAGTATTTT. It translates to CASSMLDAGGAIADTQYF. V is TRBV5-4 and J is TRBJ2-3; TRBD1 agrees at 8 bases. The V and J ends lost 4 bases and 4 bases, in that order; junction bases with no gene match: 17. Germline V gene lookup returns CDR1 SGHNT and CDR2 YYREEE (reference sequence). The CDR3 is 18 amino acids.

This chain connects TRBV6-5 to TRBJ1-3; TRBD1 might be the D (5 bases). V lost 6 bases, J lost 4 bases, and 16 bases lay in between. In germline, CDR1 is MNHEY, CDR2 SVGAGI. There are 15 residues in the CDR3. In nucleotides, the CDR3 is TGTGCCAGCAGCCCGGGGGGGGAGGCCGGAAACACCATATATTTT. Protein product: CASSPGGEAGNTIYF.